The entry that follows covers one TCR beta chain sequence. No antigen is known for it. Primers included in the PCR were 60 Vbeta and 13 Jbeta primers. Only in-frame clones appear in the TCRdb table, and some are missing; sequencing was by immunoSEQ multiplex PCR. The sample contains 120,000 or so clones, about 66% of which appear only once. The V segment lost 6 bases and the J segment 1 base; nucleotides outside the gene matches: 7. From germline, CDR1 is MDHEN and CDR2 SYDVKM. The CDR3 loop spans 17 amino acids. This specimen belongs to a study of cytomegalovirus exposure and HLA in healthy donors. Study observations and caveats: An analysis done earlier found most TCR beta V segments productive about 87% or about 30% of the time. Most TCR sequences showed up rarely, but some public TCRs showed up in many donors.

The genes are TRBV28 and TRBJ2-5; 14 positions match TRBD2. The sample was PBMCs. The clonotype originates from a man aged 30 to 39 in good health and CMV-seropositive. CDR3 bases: TGTGCCAGCAGCCGGACTAGCGGGAGGATCCTCCAAGAGACCCAGTACTTC. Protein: CASSRTSGRILQETQYF.